This T cell receptor beta chain was obtained from a study of cytomegalovirus exposure and HLA in healthy donors. Broader study findings: Cytomegalovirus status was reportedly diagnosed by the classifier with high specificity and sensitivity. In a later analysis, parvovirus B19, influenza, CMV and Epstein-Barr virus appeared linked to several top co-occurrence clusters. In an earlier analysis, productive rearrangement rates for most beta V segments clustered near 87% or 30%.

V lost 0 bases and J lost 0, with 10 bases in between. Germline V gene sequence: CDR1 SGHKS, CDR2 YYEKEE (reference sequence). This CDR3 has 16 amino acids. Points on this clone: Its cognate antigen is unknown.

The study ran its PCR with 60 Vbeta and 13 Jbeta primers. Libraries were prepared by immunoSEQ multiplex PCR; TCRdb keeps only in-frame clonotypes and omits some of them. The sample holds about 180,000 clones, over 80% seen once. The receptor's source is a man aged 40-49 years in good health and CMV-seronegative. Sequences were obtained from PBMCs. This chain links TRBV5-5 with TRBJ1-5; TRBD1 might be the D (6 bases). The CDR3 nucleotides are TGTGCCAGCAGCTTGGAGGCAGGGGATAGCAATCAGCCCCAGCATTTT. Translated, it gives CASSLEAGDSNQPQHF.